Detailed here is one T cell receptor beta chain. The antigen remains unidentified. Assay: immunoSEQ multiplex PCR; the TCRdb copy retains only in-frame clones and omits some. In the table there are more than 75,000 clones, about 74% of which are singletons. This entry belongs to a study of cytotoxic CD8 clonotypes in ibrutinib-treated CLL. For the study at large: Overall, roughly 25 responses were partial and 2 complete; following median roughly 70 months, roughly 15 patients stayed remitted and approximately 12 progressed. Patients gave response samples after a median approximately eleven months of treatment, range 6 to 36.

The CDR3 is 16 residues long. The trim removed 7 bases at V and 0 bases at J, leaving 6 bases unmatched. CDR1 is SNHLY, CDR2 FYNNEI, per germline. Study-wide findings and caveats: Public clonotypes, rarely seen, contracted or held steady on treatment. Sustained-remission and progressing patients diverged in sampling times.

The sequence came from a human donor with chronic lymphocytic leukemia. This specimen was PBMCs, taken after 24 months of ibrutinib treatment. This rearrangement joins TRBV2 to TRBJ1-5; 10 bases map to TRBD1. The DNA for the CDR3 is TGTGCCAGCATCCGGGACAGGGGATTTAGCAATCAGCCCCAGCATTTT. Protein product: CASIRDRGFSNQPQHF.